The next 8 T cell receptor beta chains were all read from a single sample in a study of blood T cells in healthy people across ages. Together with a sample-barcoded 5' primer, a J-beta primer mix was included in a second PCR lasting about 7 to 11 cycles. TCRdb re-derived calls from the 5' RACE reads in MiXCR, one entry per CDR3 protein. The data hold around 790,000 distinct CDR3 sequences, with around 43% observed a single time. Sequences were obtained from blood. The source of these receptors is a man aged 60 to 75 in good health.

This chain connects TRBV4-3 to TRBJ2-1; no firm D call. The V gene lost 0 bases and the J gene lost 7 bases, with 7 bases spanning the gap. The CDR3 sequence is 13 residues long. The germline CDR1 and CDR2 sequences are LGHNA and YSLEER. The CDR3 DNA reads TGCGCCAGCAGCCAAGACTACAAGAATGAGCAGTTCTTC. Translating gives CASSQDYKNEQFF.

This rearrangement joins TRBV27 to TRBJ1-2; 9 bases agree with TRBD1. The CDR3 sequence is 16 residues long. V trimming: 3 bases; J trimming: 3 bases; junction bases outside the gene matches: 8. From germline, CDR1 is MNHEY and CDR2 SMNVEV (reference sequence). CDR3 in DNA: TGTGCCAGCAGTTTCTTACAGGGGGCGACCCACTATGGCTACACCTTC. Translation: CASSFLQGATHYGYTF.

This clonotype was counted only a few times. This rearrangement joins TRBV4-3 to TRBJ1-1; D is ambiguous. Trimming cost V 0 bases and J 1 base, with 6 bases left between them. The germline V gene encodes CDR1 LGHNA and CDR2 YSLEER. There are 14 residues in the CDR3. Here the CDR3 reads CASSQDPRNTEAFF. CDR3 DNA sequence: TGCGCCAGCAGCCAAGATCCCAGGAACACTGAAGCTTTCTTT.

This clonotype turned up a few times. The chain recombines TRBV6-2 or TRBV6-3 with TRBJ1-2, with D uncertain. The V end was cut by 8 bases, the J end by 2 bases, with 9 bases between. The V gene's germline CDR1 is MNHEY and CDR2 SVGEGT. The CDR3 loop spans 12 amino acids. Here the CDR3 reads CASLTGNYGYTF. DNA for the CDR3: TGTGCCAGCCTGACCGGAAACTATGGCTACACCTTC.

This clonotype came up a few times. The chain employs TRBV12-3 or TRBV12-4 and TRBJ2-6, with TRBD2 as a possible D gene (6 bases). The CDR3 spans 16 residues. V dropped 6 bases and J dropped 2 bases, with 14 bases sitting between them. The CDR3 protein is CASRPNGGTGANVLTF. The CDR3 bases are TGTGCCAGCAGACCAAATGGGGGGACTGGGGCCAACGTCCTGACTTTC.

The J gene is TRBJ1-2, the V gene TRBV6-1, with D possibly TRBD1 on 5 matching bases. The germline CDR1 and CDR2 sequences are MNHNS and SASEGT. Trimming removed 2 bases at V and 4 bases at J, with 11 bases between. The CDR3 covers 14 residues. The DNA of the CDR3 is TGTGCCAGCAGTGAATTGGAGGGGTTCTATGGCTACACCTTC. Protein product: CASSELEGFYGYTF.

The sample holds many counts of this clonotype. V and J are TRBV20-1 and TRBJ2-7; 12 bases map to TRBD2. V was clipped by 6 bases and J by 4 bases; unmatched bases: 4. This CDR3 contains 13 residues. Germline CDR1 DFQATT, CDR2 SNEGSKA (reference sequence). As DNA, the CDR3 is TGCAGTGCCCGACTAGCGGGGGTTTACGAGCAGTACTTC. Amino acids: CSARLAGVYEQYF.

This clonotype was recorded only once. V is TRBV12-3 or TRBV12-4 and J is TRBJ1-5, with D maybe TRBD1 (5 bases). The V end lost 9 bases, the J end lost 4 bases, and 13 bases lay between the germline ends. This CDR3 is built from 13 residues. The CDR3 protein is CASAIKGNQPQHF. In DNA, the CDR3 is TGTGCCAGTGCAATTAAGGGGAATCAGCCCCAGCATTTT.